These 11 T cell receptor beta chains share one sample of origin, sequenced in a study of blood T cell repertoires in COVID-19. Method: immunoSEQ multiplex PCR; TCRdb's copy keeps in-frame clones and lacks some. The sample has about 220,000 clones, approximately 85% seen once. The material sequenced was peripheral blood. The origin of the receptors is an older woman with COVID-19, enrolled during active disease.

This clone was seen a handful of times. The chain is built from TRBV19 and TRBJ1-5; 10 bases are a match to TRBD1. This CDR3 is built from 15 residues. J gave up 4 bases and V 5 bases, and 5 bases lay outside the gene matches. Germline CDR1 LNHDA, CDR2 SQIVND (reference sequence). CDR3 bases: TGTGCCAGTAGTGGTAAGGACAGGGGGAATCAGCCCCAGCATTTT. Translating it yields CASSGKDRGNQPQHF.

The chain recombines TRBV4-1 with TRBJ2-2; D remains ambiguous. Germline loops: CDR1 MGHRA, CDR2 YSYEKL. This CDR3 has 15 residues. The ends were cut back, 0 bases at V and 1 base at J, with 6 bases in the middle. CDR3 DNA sequence: TGCGCCAGCAGCCAAGATCCGGGGAACACCGGGGAGCTGTTTTTT. Translating gives CASSQDPGNTGELFF.

This clone was seen only once. V is TRBV7-2 and J is TRBJ1-6; the D is unclear. Germline lookup yields CDR1 SGHTA and CDR2 FQGNSA. The CDR3 totals 17 residues. V shed 2 bases and J shed 7 bases, with 18 bases lying between them. The CDR3: CASSLWVLTSINSPLHF. In nucleotides, the CDR3 is TGTGCCAGCAGCTTATGGGTTCTGACATCCATCAATTCACCCCTCCACTTT.

This clone was seen only a few times. The chain combines TRBV6-6 with TRBJ1-1, with D possibly TRBD1 on 5 matching bases. The CDR3 is 12 amino acids. V was clipped by 5 bases and J by 7 bases, with 11 bases between them. Germline V lookup: CDR1 MNHNY, CDR2 SVGAGI (reference sequence). Here the CDR3 reads CASSRQLVEAFF. The DNA for the CDR3 is TGTGCCAGCAGTCGACAGCTAGTTGAAGCTTTCTTT.

The chain combines TRBV2 with TRBJ1-5; 12 nucleotides match TRBD1. The CDR3 has 13 amino acids. Germline V lookup: CDR1 SNHLY, CDR2 FYNNEI. With 9 bases clipped from V and 4 bases from J, the junction kept 1 base outside the gene matches. For the CDR3, the DNA is TGTGCCAGGGGACAGGGGGCGAATCAGCCCCAGCATTTT. This translates into CARGQGANQPQHF.

This sequence joins TRBV24-1 and TRBJ1-2; D uncertain. Trimming removed 3 bases from V and 2 bases from J, with 12 bases in between. The CDR3 has 15 amino acids. In germline, CDR1 is KGHDR, CDR2 SFDVKD. CDR3 region: CATSDAGPGNYGYTF. For the CDR3, the DNA is TGTGCCACCAGTGATGCCGGACCGGGAAACTATGGCTACACCTTC.

CDR3 protein: CASRVEGSTDTQYF. In DNA form, the CDR3 reads TGTGCCAGCAGGGTGGAGGGAAGCACAGATACGCAGTATTTT. The rearrangement links TRBV6-5 to TRBJ2-3; D is possibly TRBD2 (6 bases). The CDR3 extends over 14 amino acids. Trimming removed 6 bases at V and 0 bases at J, with 10 bases between. Per germline, CDR1 MNHEY and CDR2 SVGAGI.

This chain uses TRBV2 with TRBJ2-7; 12 bases agree with TRBD2. The CDR3 is made up of 14 amino acids. The J segment lost 4 bases and the V segment lost 6 bases, leaving 4 bases of the junction unmatched. Germline V gives CDR1 SNHLY, CDR2 FYNNEI. CDR3 loop: CASRRLAGEYEQYF. The CDR3 DNA follows: TGTGCCAGCAGGAGACTAGCGGGAGAGTACGAGCAGTACTTC.

The chain is built from TRBV30 and TRBJ2-1; D is perhaps TRBD2 (5 bases). The CDR3 runs to 15 residues. Germline V gene lookup returns CDR1 GTSNPN and CDR2 SVGIG (reference sequence). V was trimmed by 2 bases and J by 9 bases, leaving 20 bases between them. CDR3 sequence (DNA): TGTGCCTGGAGTCTAACAGTGACGGGGATCAGTGAGCAGTTCTTC. Protein sequence: CAWSLTVTGISEQFF.

The chain recombines TRBV19 with TRBJ1-5; weak D call: TRBD1 (6 bases). Between the trimmed V and J ends, which lost 3 bases and 5 bases, there was a span of 20 bases. The CDR3 is made up of 17 amino acids. Germline CDR1 and CDR2: LNHDA and SQIVND (reference sequence). CDR3 coding DNA: TGTGCCAGTAGTATGGTCCGGGACACCCTAGGGGATCAGCCCCAGCATTTT. Translated, it gives CASSMVRDTLGDQPQHF.

This clone was seen a handful of times. The CDR3 DNA is TGTGCCAGCAGTGAAACAGGGGCTGAAGCTTTCTTT. Amino acids: CASSETGAEAFF. The chain joins TRBV25-1 to TRBJ1-1; 7 bases line up with TRBD1. With 2 bases clipped from V and 6 bases from J, the junction kept 0 bases outside the gene matches. The CDR3 is 12 residues long. Germline-derived CDR1 and CDR2 are MGHDK and SYGVNS.